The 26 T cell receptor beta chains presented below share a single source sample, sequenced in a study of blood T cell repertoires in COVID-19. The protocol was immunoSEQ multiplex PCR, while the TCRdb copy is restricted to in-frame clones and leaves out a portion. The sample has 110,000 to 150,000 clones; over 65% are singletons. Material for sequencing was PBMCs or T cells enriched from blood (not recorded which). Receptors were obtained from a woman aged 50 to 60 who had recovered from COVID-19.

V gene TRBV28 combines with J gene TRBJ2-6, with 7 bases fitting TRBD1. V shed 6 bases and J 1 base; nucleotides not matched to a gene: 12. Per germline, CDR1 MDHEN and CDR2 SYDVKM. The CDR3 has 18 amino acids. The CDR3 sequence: CASSQGQEVPSGANVLTF. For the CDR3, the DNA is TGTGCCAGCAGCCAAGGACAGGAAGTCCCATCTGGGGCCAACGTCCTGACTTTC.

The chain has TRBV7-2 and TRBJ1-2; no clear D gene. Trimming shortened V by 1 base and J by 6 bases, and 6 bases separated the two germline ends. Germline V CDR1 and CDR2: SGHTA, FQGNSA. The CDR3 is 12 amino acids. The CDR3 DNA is TGTGCCAGCAGCTTAGTGGGAGATGGCTACACCTTC. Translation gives CASSLVGDGYTF.

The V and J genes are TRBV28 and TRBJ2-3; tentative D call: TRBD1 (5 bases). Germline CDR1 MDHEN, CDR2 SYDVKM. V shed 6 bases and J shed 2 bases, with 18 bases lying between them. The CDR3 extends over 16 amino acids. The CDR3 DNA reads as TGTGCCAGCAGCTCTCCCCGGCCAGGGATCACAGATACGCAGTATTTT. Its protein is CASSSPRPGITDTQYF.

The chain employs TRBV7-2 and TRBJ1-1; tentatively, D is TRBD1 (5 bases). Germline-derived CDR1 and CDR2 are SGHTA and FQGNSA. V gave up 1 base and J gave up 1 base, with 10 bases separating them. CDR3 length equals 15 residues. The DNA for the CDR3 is TGTGCCAGCAGCTTAGGTGGGGCGACGAACACTGAAGCTTTCTTT. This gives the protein CASSLGGATNTEAFF.

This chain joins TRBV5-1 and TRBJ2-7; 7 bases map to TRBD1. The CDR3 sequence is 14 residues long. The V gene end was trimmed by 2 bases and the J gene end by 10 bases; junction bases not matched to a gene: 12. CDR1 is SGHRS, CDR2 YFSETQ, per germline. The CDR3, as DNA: TGCGCCAGCAGCTTCTCCTTCGACAGGGAAGTACAGTACTTC. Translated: CASSFSFDREVQYF.

The CDR3 here is CASSYEGGSTEAFF. DNA for the CDR3: TGTGCCAGCAGTTACGAGGGGGGGAGCACTGAAGCTTTCTTT. The chain combines TRBV6-5 with TRBJ1-1; TRBD1 is a possible D gene (6 bases). CDR3 length: 14 amino acids. CDR1 is MNHEY and CDR2 is SVGAGI in the germline V gene. Trimming left V 2 bases short and J 4 bases short, with 11 bases between.

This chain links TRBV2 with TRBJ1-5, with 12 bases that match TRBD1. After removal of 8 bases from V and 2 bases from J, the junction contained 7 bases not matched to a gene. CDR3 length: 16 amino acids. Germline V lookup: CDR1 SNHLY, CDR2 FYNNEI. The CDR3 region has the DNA TGTGCCAGCGGAGGGGACAGGGGGCGAGGCAATCAGCCCCAGCATTTT. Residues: CASGGDRGRGNQPQHF.

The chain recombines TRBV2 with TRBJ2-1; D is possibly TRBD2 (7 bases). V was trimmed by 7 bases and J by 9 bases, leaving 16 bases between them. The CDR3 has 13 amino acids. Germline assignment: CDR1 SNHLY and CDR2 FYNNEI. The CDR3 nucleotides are TGTGCCAGCAACAGGGAGGGCAGGACTGAGCAGTTCTTC. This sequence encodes CASNREGRTEQFF.

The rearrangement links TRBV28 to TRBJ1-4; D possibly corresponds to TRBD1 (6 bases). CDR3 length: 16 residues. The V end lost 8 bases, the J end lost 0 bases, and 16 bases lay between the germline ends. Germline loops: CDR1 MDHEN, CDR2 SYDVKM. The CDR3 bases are TGTGCCAGCGGATCCGGACAGTCTACAACTAATGAAAAACTGTTTTTT. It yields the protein CASGSGQSTTNEKLFF.

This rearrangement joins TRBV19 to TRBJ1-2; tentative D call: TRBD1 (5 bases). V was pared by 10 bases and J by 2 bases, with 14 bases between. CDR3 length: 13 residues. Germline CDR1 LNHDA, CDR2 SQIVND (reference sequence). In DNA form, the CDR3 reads TGTGCCACCTCCAGAGACAGCAACTATGGCTACACCTTC. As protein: CATSRDSNYGYTF.

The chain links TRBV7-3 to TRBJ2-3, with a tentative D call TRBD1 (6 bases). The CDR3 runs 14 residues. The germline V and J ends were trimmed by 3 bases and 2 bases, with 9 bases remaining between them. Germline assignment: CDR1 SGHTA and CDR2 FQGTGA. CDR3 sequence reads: CASSFGQLTDTQYF. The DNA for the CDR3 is TGTGCCAGCAGCTTCGGACAGCTCACAGATACGCAGTATTTT.

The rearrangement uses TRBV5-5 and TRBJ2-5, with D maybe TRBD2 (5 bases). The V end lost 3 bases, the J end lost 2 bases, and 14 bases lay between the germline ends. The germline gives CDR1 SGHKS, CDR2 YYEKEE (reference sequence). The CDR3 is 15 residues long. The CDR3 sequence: CASSSRGGQQETQYF. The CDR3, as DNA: TGTGCCAGCAGCTCCCGTGGAGGCCAACAAGAGACCCAGTACTTC.

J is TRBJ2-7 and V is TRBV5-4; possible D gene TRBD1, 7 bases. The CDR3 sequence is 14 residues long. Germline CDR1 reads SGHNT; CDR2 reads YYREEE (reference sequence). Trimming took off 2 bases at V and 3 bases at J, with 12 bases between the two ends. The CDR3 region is CASSLMRDSYEQYF. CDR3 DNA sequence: TGTGCCAGCAGCTTAATGCGGGACAGCTACGAGCAGTACTTC.

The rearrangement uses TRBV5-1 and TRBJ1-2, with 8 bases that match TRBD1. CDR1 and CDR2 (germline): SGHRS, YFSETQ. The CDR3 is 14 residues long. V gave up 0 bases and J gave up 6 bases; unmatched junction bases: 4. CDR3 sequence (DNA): TGCGCCAGCAGCTTGGATCGACAGGGGAATGGCTACACCTTC. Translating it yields CASSLDRQGNGYTF.

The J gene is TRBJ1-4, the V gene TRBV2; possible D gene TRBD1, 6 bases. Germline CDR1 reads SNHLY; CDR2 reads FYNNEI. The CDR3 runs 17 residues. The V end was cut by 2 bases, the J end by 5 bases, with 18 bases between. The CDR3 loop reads CASSELQGKGPNEKLFF. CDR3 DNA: TGTGCCAGCAGTGAACTCCAGGGGAAGGGGCCCAATGAAAAACTGTTTTTT.

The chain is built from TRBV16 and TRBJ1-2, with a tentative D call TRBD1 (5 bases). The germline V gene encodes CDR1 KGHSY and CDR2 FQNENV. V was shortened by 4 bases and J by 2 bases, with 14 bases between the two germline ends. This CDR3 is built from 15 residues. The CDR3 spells CASSPPGGGNYGYTF. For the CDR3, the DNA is TGTGCCAGCAGCCCACCCGGGGGTGGAAACTATGGCTACACCTTC.

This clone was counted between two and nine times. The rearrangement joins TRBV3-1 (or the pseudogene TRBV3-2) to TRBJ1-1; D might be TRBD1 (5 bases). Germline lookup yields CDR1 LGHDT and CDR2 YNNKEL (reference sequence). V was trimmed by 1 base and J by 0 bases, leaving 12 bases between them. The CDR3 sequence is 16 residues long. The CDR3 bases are TGTGCCAGCAGCCAAGGCCAGGGAGGCATGAACACTGAAGCTTTCTTT. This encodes CASSQGQGGMNTEAFF.

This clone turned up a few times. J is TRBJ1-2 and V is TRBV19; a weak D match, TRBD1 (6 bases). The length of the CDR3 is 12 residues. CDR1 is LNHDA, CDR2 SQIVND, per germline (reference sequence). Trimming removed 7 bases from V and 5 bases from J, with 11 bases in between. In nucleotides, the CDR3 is TGTGCCAGTAACTCACAGGGTTATGGCTACACCTTC. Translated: CASNSQGYGYTF.

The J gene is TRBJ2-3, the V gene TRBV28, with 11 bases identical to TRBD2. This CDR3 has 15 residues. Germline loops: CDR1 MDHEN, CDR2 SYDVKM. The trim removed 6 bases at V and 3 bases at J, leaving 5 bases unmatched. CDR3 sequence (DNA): TGTGCCAGCAGAAAACTAGCGGGGGAAACAGATACGCAGTATTTT. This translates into CASRKLAGETDTQYF.

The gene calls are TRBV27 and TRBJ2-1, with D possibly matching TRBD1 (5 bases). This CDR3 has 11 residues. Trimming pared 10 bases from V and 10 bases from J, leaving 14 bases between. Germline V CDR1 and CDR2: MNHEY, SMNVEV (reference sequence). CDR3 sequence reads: CATHRTGEQFF. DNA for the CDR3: TGTGCCACCCACAGGACCGGGGAGCAGTTCTTC.

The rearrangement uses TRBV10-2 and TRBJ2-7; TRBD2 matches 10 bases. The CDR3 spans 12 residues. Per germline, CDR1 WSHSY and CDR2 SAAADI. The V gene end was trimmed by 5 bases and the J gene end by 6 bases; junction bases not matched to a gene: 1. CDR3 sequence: CASSLAGVEQYV. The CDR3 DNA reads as TGCGCCAGCAGTCTAGCGGGGGTCGAGCAGTACGTC.

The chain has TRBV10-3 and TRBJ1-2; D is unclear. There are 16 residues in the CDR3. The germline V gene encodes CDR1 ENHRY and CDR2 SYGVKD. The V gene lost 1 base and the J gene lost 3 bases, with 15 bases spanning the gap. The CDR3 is CAISEYDRRSDYGYTF. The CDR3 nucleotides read TGTGCCATCAGTGAGTACGACCGACGCAGCGACTATGGCTACACCTTC.

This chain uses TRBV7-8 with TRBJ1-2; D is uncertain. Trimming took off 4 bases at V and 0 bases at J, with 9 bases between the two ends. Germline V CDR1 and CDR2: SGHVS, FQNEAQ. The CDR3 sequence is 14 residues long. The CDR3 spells CASSYGSPNYGYTF. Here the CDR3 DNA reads TGTGCCAGCAGCTACGGGAGTCCTAACTATGGCTACACCTTC.

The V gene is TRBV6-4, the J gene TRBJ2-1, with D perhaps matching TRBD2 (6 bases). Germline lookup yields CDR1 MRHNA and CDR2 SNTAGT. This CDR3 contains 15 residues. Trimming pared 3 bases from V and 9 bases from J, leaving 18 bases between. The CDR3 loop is CASSEQHLAGGEQFF. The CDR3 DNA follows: TGTGCCAGCAGTGAACAGCACCTAGCCGGGGGTGAGCAGTTCTTC.

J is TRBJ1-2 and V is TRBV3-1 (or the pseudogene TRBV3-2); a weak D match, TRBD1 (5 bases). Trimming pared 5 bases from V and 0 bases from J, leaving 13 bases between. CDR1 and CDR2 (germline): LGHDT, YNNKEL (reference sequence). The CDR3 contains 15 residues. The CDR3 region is CASSYRQNPNYGYTF. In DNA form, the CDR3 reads TGTGCCAGCAGCTATAGACAGAATCCTAACTATGGCTACACCTTC.

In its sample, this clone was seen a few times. The chain's CDR3 is CASSFSAGVTGELFF. The CDR3 DNA sequence: TGCGCCAGCAGCTTTTCGGCGGGGGTCACCGGGGAGCTGTTTTTT. The chain joins TRBV5-1 to TRBJ2-2; 7 positions agree with TRBD2. Per the germline V gene, CDR1 is SGHRS and CDR2 is YFSETQ. The CDR3 loop spans 15 amino acids. V was pared by 2 bases and J by 4 bases, with 5 bases of the junction left unmatched.